Presented here are 19 T cell receptor beta chains from one specimen sequenced in a study of T cells in Graves' hyperthyroidism and ophthalmopathy. Template material for amplifying TCR beta CDR3 regions consisted of RNA transcripts. Primed by the HTBI set, a first-round RT-PCR was run on the TCR CDR3. TCRdb used MiXCR to reprocess the multiplex PCR reads, holding one entry per CDR3 protein. The data show 690,000 or so distinct CDR3 sequences, approximately 18% seen once. Material for sequencing was blood. The source is a woman aged 45 to 65 with Graves' hyperthyroidism that later progressed to Graves' ophthalmopathy.

This clonotype was observed many times. This sequence joins TRBV5-6 and TRBJ1-2; possibly TRBD1 for D (6 bases). The CDR3 has 15 residues. Germline-derived CDR1 and CDR2 are SGHDT and YYEEEE. The V end lost 2 bases, the J end lost 4 bases, and 15 bases lay between the germline ends. CDR3 residues: CASSFRGRGSYGYTF. DNA of the CDR3: TGTGCCAGCAGCTTCCGGGGCAGGGGCAGCTATGGCTACACCTTC. Full variable domain (rest looked up from reference TRBV5-6 and TRBJ1-2): DAGVTQSPTHLIKTRGQQVTLRCSPKSGHDTVSWYQQALGQGPQFIFQYYEEEERQRGNFPDRFSGHQFPNYSSELNVNALLLGDSALYLCASSFRGRGSYGYTFGSGTRLTVV.

This clonotype was counted at least ten times. V usage is TRBV15 and J usage is TRBJ1-5; D gene uncertain. Germline V lookup: CDR1 LNHNV, CDR2 YYDKDF (reference sequence). There are 17 residues in the CDR3. With 4 bases removed from V and 6 bases from J, the gap between germline ends came to 22 bases. CDR3 sequence: CATSTPKGGRSGQPQHF. DNA of the CDR3: TGTGCCACCAGCACCCCCAAGGGTGGCCGGTCGGGTCAGCCCCAGCATTTT.

For this clonotype: This may stem from a read error, because a much larger clone lies one nucleotide away. The chain recombines TRBV27 with TRBJ1-5; D is unresolved. Germline V gene lookup returns CDR1 MNHEY and CDR2 SMNVEV (reference sequence). CDR3 length: 14 amino acids. Between the trimmed V and J ends, which lost 7 bases and 0 bases, there was a span of 10 bases. CDR3 in amino acids: CASKQTDSNQPQHF. CDR3 in DNA: TGTGCCAGCAAGCAGACGGATAGCAATCAGCCCCAGCATTTT.

The chain uses TRBV20-1 and TRBJ2-7; D gene ambiguous. V was clipped by 1 base and J by 5 bases, with 9 bases between them. The CDR3 consists of 12 residues. CDR1 and CDR2 from the germline V gene are DFQATT and SNEGSKA (reference sequence). The CDR3 DNA is TGCAGTGCTAGAGGTCGACAAAACGAGCAGTACTTC. It encodes CSARGRQNEQYF.

V gene TRBV10-3 combines with J gene TRBJ2-1; D unclear. The CDR3 is made up of 12 amino acids. Trimming stripped 3 bases from V and 6 bases from J, with 6 bases between. Germline lookup yields CDR1 ENHRY and CDR2 SYGVKD. This CDR3 reads CAISDARNEQFF. The CDR3 DNA reads as TGTGCCATCAGTGACGCCCGCAATGAGCAGTTCTTC.

The rearrangement links TRBV20-1 to TRBJ2-7, with D tentatively TRBD1 (5 bases). The CDR3 extends over 13 amino acids. V was trimmed by 0 bases and J by 3 bases, leaving 9 bases between them. Germline V gives CDR1 DFQATT, CDR2 SNEGSKA (reference sequence). The CDR3 protein is CSARDQTDYEQYF. CDR3 sequence (DNA): TGCAGTGCTAGAGATCAGACAGACTACGAGCAGTACTTC.

The chain is built from TRBV20-1 and TRBJ2-1; TRBD2 matches 10 bases. The junction had 11 bases not matched to a gene; V was cut back by 3 bases and J by 6 bases. Germline V gene lookup returns CDR1 DFQATT and CDR2 SNEGSKA (reference sequence). The CDR3 extends over 16 amino acids. The CDR3 nucleotides are TGCAGTGCTAGTGGCCCTCTAGCGGGGGTTAGCAATGAGCAGTTCTTC. Encoded protein: CSASGPLAGVSNEQFF.

V and J are TRBV12-3 or TRBV12-4 and TRBJ1-3; D is possibly TRBD1 (5 bases). This CDR3 has 15 residues. V lost 7 bases, J lost 0 bases, and 13 bases lay in between. The CDR3 DNA sequence: TGTGCCAGCACCATAGGGGACGGCTCTGGAAACACCATATATTTT. Translating it yields CASTIGDGSGNTIYF.

The gene calls are TRBV7-3 and TRBJ2-1; possibly TRBD1 for D (6 bases). V shed 2 bases and J shed 8 bases, with 13 bases lying between them. The V gene's germline CDR1 is SGHTA and CDR2 FQGTGA. This CDR3 has 14 amino acids. CDR3 in amino acids: CASSLFGAGDEQFF. The CDR3 nucleotides read TGTGCCAGCAGCTTATTCGGGGCAGGGGATGAGCAGTTCTTC.

This rearrangement joins TRBV30 to TRBJ1-1; D call uncertain. This CDR3 has 13 residues. CDR1 is GTSNPN and CDR2 is SVGIG in the germline V gene (reference sequence). The V gene lost 3 bases and the J gene lost 0 bases, with 8 bases spanning the gap. The CDR3 protein is CAWRDFLNTEAFF. The CDR3 coding sequence is TGTGCCTGGAGGGACTTCCTGAACACTGAAGCTTTCTTT. The variable domain in full, completed from reference TRBV30 and TRBJ1-1, reads SQTIHQWPATLVQPVGSPLSLECTVEGTSNPNLYWYRQAAGRGLQLLFYSVGIGQISSEVPQNLSASRPQDRQFILSSKKLLLSDSGFYLCAWRDFLNTEAFFGQGTRLTVV.

At least ten counts were recorded for this clonotype. V usage is TRBV6-1 and J usage is TRBJ2-7; 7 bases line up with TRBD2. Germline values: CDR1 MNHNS, CDR2 SASEGT. Trimming cost V 8 bases and J 0 bases; bases outside gene matches: 7. The CDR3 length is 14 residues. The CDR3 here is CASSGGRSSYEQYF. In DNA form, the CDR3 reads TGTGCCAGCTCGGGGGGACGGAGCTCCTACGAGCAGTACTTC.

This clonotype was seen a handful of times. The chain uses TRBV20-1 and TRBJ1-6; 8 nucleotides align to TRBD1. Germline CDR1 and CDR2: DFQATT and SNEGSKA (reference sequence). V shed 6 bases and J 7 bases; nucleotides not matched to a gene: 5. The CDR3 runs 13 residues. In DNA, the CDR3 is TGCAGTGCGGGACAGGCGCAGAATTCACCCCTCCACTTT. Its protein is CSAGQAQNSPLHF.

This chain uses TRBV29-1 with TRBJ1-2, with unresolved D. This CDR3 comprises 11 residues. V shed 1 base and J shed 5 bases, with 5 bases lying between them. Germline loops: CDR1 SQVTM, CDR2 ANQGSEA. CDR3 loop: CSVEGGYGYTF. CDR3 bases: TGCAGCGTTGAAGGCGGTTATGGCTACACCTTC. Full variable domain (missing parts from reference TRBV29-1 and TRBJ1-2): SAVISQKPSRDICQRGTSLTIQCQVDSQVTMMFWYRQQPGQSLTLIATANQGSEATYESGFVIDKFPISRPNLTFSTLTVSNMSPEDSSIYLCSVEGGYGYTFGSGTRLTVV.

This clonotype was observed a handful of times. CDR3 sequence: CASSSGGGGLAQYF. The CDR3 nucleotides read TGTGCCAGCAGTTCGGGTGGGGGGGGTTTGGCCCAGTACTTC. The chain employs TRBV2 and TRBJ2-5; 7 bases match TRBD2. Trimming at V came to 5 bases and at J to 9 bases, leaving 12 bases not matched to a gene. The germline V gene has CDR1 SNHLY and CDR2 FYNNEI. The CDR3 sequence is 14 residues long.

This chain links TRBV19 with TRBJ1-3; no reliable D call. The V end lost 6 bases, the J end lost 3 bases, and 15 bases lay between the germline ends. This CDR3 region has 15 residues. Germline V gene sequence: CDR1 LNHDA, CDR2 SQIVND (reference sequence). The CDR3 coding sequence is TGTGCCAGTAGCCTTTTATCGGACGGTGGAAACACCATATATTTT. Its translation: CASSLLSDGGNTIYF. Filled out from reference TRBV19 and TRBJ1-3, the complete variable domain reads DGGITQSPKYLFRKEGQNVTLSCEQNLNHDAMYWYRQDPGQGLRLIYYSQIVNDFQKGDIAEGYSVSREKKESFPLTVTSAQKNPTAFYLCASSLLSDGGNTIYFGEGSWLTVV.

This clonotype was seen more than once but under ten times. This chain connects TRBV9 to TRBJ2-2; 13 nucleotides match TRBD2. The CDR3 is 16 residues long. The J segment lost 6 bases and the V segment lost 4 bases, leaving 6 bases of the junction unmatched. Germline-derived CDR1 and CDR2 are SGDLS and YYNGEE. This chain's CDR3 is CASSPSGTSGAGELFF. The CDR3 coding sequence is TGTGCCAGCAGCCCTTCCGGGACTAGCGGGGCCGGGGAGCTGTTTTTT.

This clonotype was observed a few times. This rearrangement joins TRBV5-4 to TRBJ2-7, with 7 bases fitting TRBD1. This CDR3 has 14 amino acids. The trim removed 4 bases at V and 6 bases at J, leaving 10 bases unmatched. Germline assignment: CDR1 SGHNT and CDR2 YYREEE (reference sequence). CDR3 DNA sequence: TGTGCCAGCAGCCAGACAGGGATTGGGGGCGAGCAGTACTTC. Translating it yields CASSQTGIGGEQYF.

Only one count was recorded for this clonotype. Given a much more abundant clone one base away, this may be a read error. The chain uses TRBV18 and TRBJ1-1; TRBD1 is a possible D gene (6 bases). Germline values: CDR1 KGHSH, CDR2 LQKENI. CDR3 size: 14 residues. This CDR3 is CASSPPGPGAEALF. The DNA for the CDR3 is TGTGCCAGCTCACCACCGGGGCCGGGGGCTGAAGCTCTCTTT.

The rearrangement joins TRBV29-1 to TRBJ1-1, with D uncertain. Trimming removed 4 bases from V and 3 bases from J, with 9 bases in between. The CDR3 has 12 amino acids. Per the germline V gene, CDR1 is SQVTM and CDR2 is ANQGSEA. CDR3 DNA sequence: TGCAGCGTTGCGAATCGGGACACTGAAGCTTTCTTT. Protein product: CSVANRDTEAFF.